The sequence of this T cell receptor (beta chain) was determined in a study of cytomegalovirus exposure and HLA in healthy donors. At the level of the study: About 180 million T cells yielded some 120 million unique TCR beta sequences in earlier analysis.

60 Vbeta and 13 Jbeta primers were used in PCR. The method was immunoSEQ multiplex PCR; TCRdb's version includes in-frame clones alone and lacks a portion of them. This table has roughly 100,000 clones, around 70% appearing once. CDR1 and CDR2 (germline): SGHDT, YYEEEE. The CDR3 spans 16 residues. V lost 5 bases, J lost 3 bases, and 18 bases lay in between. The chain joins TRBV5-6 to TRBJ2-1; weak D call: TRBD2 (6 bases). The sample was PBMCs. This receptor was obtained from a woman aged 50 to 60 in good health and CMV-seropositive. The CDR3 reads CASSGGSVAVYNEQFF. The CDR3 DNA follows: TGTGCCAGCAGTGGGGGGTCGGTGGCGGTCTACAATGAGCAGTTCTTC.